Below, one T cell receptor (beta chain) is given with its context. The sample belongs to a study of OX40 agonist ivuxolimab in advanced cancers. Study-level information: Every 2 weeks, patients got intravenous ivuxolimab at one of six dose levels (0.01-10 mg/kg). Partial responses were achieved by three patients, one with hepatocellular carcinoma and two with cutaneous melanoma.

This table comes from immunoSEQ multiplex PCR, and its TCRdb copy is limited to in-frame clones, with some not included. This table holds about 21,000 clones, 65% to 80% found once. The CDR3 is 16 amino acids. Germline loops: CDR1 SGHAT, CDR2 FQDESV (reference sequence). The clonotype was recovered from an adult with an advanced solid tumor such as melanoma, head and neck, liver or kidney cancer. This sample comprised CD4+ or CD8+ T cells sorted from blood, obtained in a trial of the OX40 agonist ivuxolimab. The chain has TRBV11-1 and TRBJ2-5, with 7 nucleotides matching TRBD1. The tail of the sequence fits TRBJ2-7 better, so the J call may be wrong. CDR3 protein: CASSFDGTVVDYEQYF. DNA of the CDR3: TGTGCCAGCAGCTTCGACGGGACAGTTGTCGACTACGAGCAGTACTTC.